Listed below are T cell receptor beta chains from one sample, sequenced in a study of regulatory T cells in long-lasting Graves disease. Using its own MiXCR run on the multiplex PCR reads, TCRdb lists one record per CDR3 protein. The table includes a few hundred thousand distinct CDR3 sequences, 12% detected once. This sample also belongs to another study, concerning T cells in Graves' hyperthyroidism and ophthalmopathy.

The sample consisted of peripheral blood mononuclear cells (PBMCs), taken at new diagnosis, from a patient treated with antithyroid drugs. These receptors were collected from a woman aged 18-35 years with Graves disease. The CDR3 runs from the conserved cysteine through the conserved F or W. Each record gives: J gene, D gene, V gene, clone size, CDR3 protein, CDR3 DNA. The D gene is left open where the match is weak. The size of a clone is reported for some rows only, either as once, few or many, or as a class for expanded clones.

>TRBJ2-6|-|TRBV7-3|many
CASSSTRVLTF
TGTGCCAGCAGCTCCACTCGCGTCCTGACTTTC
>TRBJ1-5|TRBD1|TRBV19|-
CASTPRGQLNQPQHF
TGTGCCAGTACCCCGAGGGGACAGCTAAATCAGCCCCAGCATTTT
>TRBJ2-1|-|TRBV7-2|few
CASSLVTRGPEQFF
TGTGCCAGCAGCTTAGTGACTAGAGGGCCTGAGCAGTTCTTC
>TRBJ2-5|-|TRBV6-1|many
CASSQQGAGETQYF
TGTGCCAGCAGTCAACAGGGAGCTGGGGAGACCCAGTACTTC
>TRBJ1-1|-|TRBV4-2|few
CASSQDFSMSAEAFF
TGTGCCAGCAGCCAAGATTTTTCTATGTCGGCTGAAGCTTTCTTT
>TRBJ1-1|-|TRBV4-1|-
CASSQEGEGNTEAFF
TGCGCCAGCAGCCAAGAAGGTGAGGGGAACACTGAAGCTTTCTTT
>TRBJ2-5|-|TRBV30|-
CAWSPPGPPFQETQYF
TGTGCCTGGAGTCCCCCGGGACCGCCTTTCCAAGAGACCCAGTACTTC
>TRBJ2-3|TRBD2|TRBV18|-
CASSPSSGGGDTQYF
TGTGCCAGCTCACCAAGTAGCGGGGGCGGGGATACGCAGTATTTT
>TRBJ2-1|-|TRBV12-3/TRBV12-4|many
CASSKDLKQFF
TGTGCCAGCAGCAAGGACCTAAAGCAGTTCTTC
>TRBJ2-2|TRBD1|TRBV5-6|few
CASSFLDRGLPNTGELFF
TGTGCCAGCAGCTTTTTGGACAGGGGGCTACCTAACACCGGGGAGCTGTTTTTT
>TRBJ1-6|-|TRBV19|few
CASRRYLGARNSPLHF
TGTGCCAGTAGGAGGTATTTGGGGGCCCGTAATTCACCCCTCCACTTT
>TRBJ1-1|-|TRBV18|many
CASSPGYTEAFF
TGTGCCAGCTCACCAGGGTACACTGAAGCTTTCTTT
>TRBJ1-4|-|TRBV11-2|many
CASSSRGGEKLFF
TGTGCCAGCAGCTCCAGGGGAGGTGAAAAACTGTTTTTT
>TRBJ2-3|TRBD2|TRBV5-8|-
CASSPRLAGGFGTDTQYF
TGTGCCAGCAGCCCAAGACTAGCGGGAGGGTTTGGGACAGATACGCAGTATTTT
>TRBJ2-7|-|TRBV27|many
CASSQTTGSSYEQYF
TGTGCCAGCAGCCAAACAACGGGCAGCTCCTACGAGCAGTACTTC
>TRBJ2-7|TRBD2|TRBV19|few
CASSAGSAGAYEQYF
TGTGCCAGTAGTGCGGGCTCAGCGGGAGCCTACGAGCAGTACTTC
>TRBJ2-7|-|TRBV20-1|many
CSADPLTTYYEQYF
TGCAGTGCCGACCCTTTGACTACCTACTACGAGCAGTACTTC
>TRBJ2-3|TRBD1|TRBV2|many
CASSWTGGAGTDTQYF
TGTGCCAGCAGTTGGACAGGGGGCGCGGGCACAGATACGCAGTATTTT
>TRBJ1-4|-|TRBV4-1|-
CASSLLSGRGVEKLFF
TGCGCCAGCAGCCTACTCTCAGGCAGGGGAGTGGAAAAACTGTTTTTT
>TRBJ1-1|-|TRBV3-1|many
CASSQEGVTEAFF
TGTGCCAGCAGCCAAGAGGGTGTAACTGAAGCTTTCTTT
>TRBJ1-5|-|TRBV20-1|many
CSARRTGFGNQPQHF
TGCAGTGCTAGAAGAACAGGGTTCGGCAATCAGCCCCAGCATTTT
>TRBJ1-2|TRBD1|TRBV5-5|-
CASRPAGGESYTF
TGTGCCAGCCGTCCTGCAGGGGGCGAGAGCTACACCTTC
>TRBJ2-1|TRBD2|TRBV7-8|many
CASSLGWSSGRAISSYNEQFF
TGTGCCAGCAGCTTAGGTTGGTCCAGCGGGAGGGCCATCTCGAGCTACAATGAGCAGTTCTTC
>TRBJ1-5|-|TRBV3-1|many
CASSQEPGSLSNQPQHF
TGTGCCAGCAGCCAAGAGCCGGGATCCCTTAGCAATCAGCCCCAGCATTTT
>TRBJ1-4|-|TRBV15|many
CATSRDYPGKLFF
TGTGCCACCAGCAGAGATTACCCGGGAAAACTGTTTTTT
>TRBJ1-5|-|TRBV27|many
CASWQGGSNQPQHF
TGTGCCAGCTGGCAAGGGGGTAGCAATCAGCCCCAGCATTTT
>TRBJ2-7|TRBD2|TRBV28|many
CASREGGTSPYEQYF
TGTGCCAGCAGAGAGGGGGGGACTAGCCCCTACGAGCAGTACTTC
>TRBJ1-4|-|TRBV4-1|many
CASSQPLGGPGEKLFF
TGCGCCAGCAGCCAACCCCTCGGCGGCCCGGGAGAAAAACTGTTTTTT
>TRBJ1-1|-|TRBV11-3|many
CASSRTLGTEAFF
TGTGCCAGCAGCCGAACTTTGGGCACTGAAGCTTTCTTT
>TRBJ1-6|TRBD1|TRBV27|-
CASSLDDRAGSPLHF
TGTGCCAGCAGTTTAGATGACAGGGCTGGTTCACCCCTCCACTTT
>TRBJ1-2|-|TRBV9|many
CASSVTGLRGYTF
TGTGCCAGCAGCGTTACAGGACTTAGGGGCTACACCTTC
>TRBJ1-1|-|TRBV28|-
CASSLGVAGDTEAFF
TGTGCCAGCAGTTTAGGGGTTGCGGGGGACACTGAAGCTTTCTTT
>TRBJ1-1|TRBD1|TRBV30|many
CASSPKIGTATEAFF
TGTGCCTCAAGCCCCAAAATAGGGACAGCCACTGAAGCTTTCTTT
>TRBJ2-1|-|TRBV25-1|many
CASSELEASFYNEQFF
TGTGCCAGCAGTGAATTGGAAGCGAGCTTCTACAATGAGCAGTTCTTC
>TRBJ2-7|TRBD2|TRBV2|few
CASSESRTSGDFWDEQYF
TGTGCCAGCAGTGAGAGCCGGACTAGCGGGGACTTTTGGGACGAGCAGTACTTC
>TRBJ1-4|-|TRBV10-3|-
CAISFARDEKLFF
TGTGCCATCAGTTTTGCCCGGGATGAAAAACTGTTTTTT
>TRBJ2-2|-|TRBV10-1|many
CASSNEPGAWELFF
TGCGCCAGCAGCAATGAGCCGGGGGCCTGGGAGCTGTTTTTT
>TRBJ1-2|-|TRBV28|many
CASSYPAELGVYGYTF
TGTGCCAGCAGTTACCCCGCCGAGTTGGGGGTCTATGGCTACACCTTC
>TRBJ2-7|TRBD2|TRBV20-1|many
CSAIGGLAGSEQYF
TGCAGTGCTATCGGTGGACTAGCGGGATCCGAGCAGTACTTC
>TRBJ2-2|-|TRBV9|-
CANSGGGTGELFF
TGTGCCAACAGCGGAGGGGGAACCGGGGAGCTGTTTTTT
>TRBJ2-5|-|TRBV28|many
CASSQRGSHGLETQYF
TGTGCCAGCAGCCAAAGGGGTAGCCACGGTCTGGAGACCCAGTACTTC
>TRBJ2-3|TRBD2|TRBV19|-
CASSRTSGRPDTQYF
TGTGCCAGTAGTAGGACTAGCGGGAGGCCAGATACGCAGTATTTT
>TRBJ2-7|-|TRBV5-5|many
CASSLYQADFYEQYF
TGTGCCAGCAGCTTGTACCAGGCGGACTTCTACGAGCAGTACTTC
>TRBJ1-2|-|TRBV12-3/TRBV12-4|few
CASSPNGNYGYTF
TGTGCCAGCAGTCCCAACGGAAACTATGGCTACACCTTC
>TRBJ2-2|TRBD2|TRBV28|once
CASSPPGPLAGVGTGELFF
TGTGCCAGCAGCCCCCCCGGCCCACTAGCGGGGGTGGGGACCGGGGAGCTGTTTTTT
>TRBJ2-3|TRBD1|TRBV7-2|-
CASSLRRGQRDFTDTQYF
TGTGCCAGCAGCTTAAGAAGGGGACAGCGAGATTTCACAGATACGCAGTATTTT
>TRBJ1-6|TRBD1|TRBV6-1|-
CASSEVAGGAVYNSPLHF
TGTGCCAGCAGTGAAGTGGCAGGGGGCGCGGTCTATAATTCACCCCTCCACTTT
>TRBJ2-7|TRBD1|TRBV27|many
CASSPAPGQGIILEQYF
TGTGCCAGCAGTCCGGCCCCCGGACAGGGTATTATTCTGGAGCAGTACTTC